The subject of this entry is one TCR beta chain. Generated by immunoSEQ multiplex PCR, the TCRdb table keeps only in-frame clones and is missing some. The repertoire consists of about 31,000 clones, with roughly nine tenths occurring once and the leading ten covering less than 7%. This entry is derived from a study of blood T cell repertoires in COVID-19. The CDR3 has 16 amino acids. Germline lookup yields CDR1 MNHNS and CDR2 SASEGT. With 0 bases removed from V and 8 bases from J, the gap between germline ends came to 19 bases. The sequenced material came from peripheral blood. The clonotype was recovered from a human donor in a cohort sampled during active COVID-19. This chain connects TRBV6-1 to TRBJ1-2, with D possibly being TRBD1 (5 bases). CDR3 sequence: CASSEAIDSRVLGYTF. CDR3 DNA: TGTGCCAGCAGTGAAGCGATAGACAGCCGCGTATTAGGCTACACCTTC.